This TCR beta chain was retrieved from a study of blood T cell repertoires in COVID-19. Study-level background: Material from acute and convalescent COVID-19 was sourced from the United States, Italy and Spain. In each case, the material was cDNA or gDNA derived from T cells, B-cell-depleted T cells, or PBMCs.

Original analysis: Amplifying reference gene primers gave estimates of nucleated cell counts. The assay was immunoSEQ multiplex PCR, and TCRdb's table has in-frame clones only and misses some. V and J calls and clone size are as listed in that table; D and trimming were resolved from the DNA. The sample lists roughly 200,000 clones, 75% to 90% occurring once. This CDR3 has 13 residues. Germline lookup yields CDR1 MDHEN and CDR2 SYDVKM. V was trimmed by 5 bases and J by 4 bases, leaving 11 bases between them. Sequenced: peripheral blood. The clonotype originates from a man aged 60-69 years with acute or convalescent COVID-19. This chain links TRBV28 with TRBJ1-2; no firm D call. The CDR3 DNA sequence: TGTGCCAGCAGTCCCCCGGACTCCTATGGCTACACCTTC. Translated: CASSPPDSYGYTF.